The clone carrying this TCR beta chain showed up many times. Germline CDR1 is DFQATT and CDR2 is SNEGSKA (reference sequence). CDR3 length equals 14 residues. V dropped 6 bases and J dropped 7; count of bases not matched to a gene: 10. The data stem from a study of neurological immune-mediated disorders. TCRdb re-called the 5' RACE reads through MiXCR, storing one row per CDR3 protein. This sample carries about 20,000 distinct CDR3 sequences, about 15% of them seen once, and the ten largest clones take 15%. The sequence derives from a female donor with HTLV-1-associated myelopathy (HAM/TSP). Sequencing was done on a sample of PBMCs. V and J are TRBV20-1 and TRBJ1-5; 9 nucleotides agree with TRBD1. As DNA, the CDR3 is TGCAGTGCCCCCGGACAGGGGAGGGGGCAGCCCCAGCATTTT. It yields the protein CSAPGQGRGQPQHF.